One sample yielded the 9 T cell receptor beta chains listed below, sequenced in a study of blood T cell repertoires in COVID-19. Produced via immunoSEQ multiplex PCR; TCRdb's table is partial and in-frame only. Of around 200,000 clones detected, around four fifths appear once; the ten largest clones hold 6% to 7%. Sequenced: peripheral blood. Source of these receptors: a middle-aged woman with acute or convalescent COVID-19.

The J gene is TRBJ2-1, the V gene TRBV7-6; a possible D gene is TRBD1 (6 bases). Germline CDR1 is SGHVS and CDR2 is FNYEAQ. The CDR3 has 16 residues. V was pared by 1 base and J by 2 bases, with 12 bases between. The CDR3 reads CASSLVKGDAYNEQFF. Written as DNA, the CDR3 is TGTGCCAGCAGCTTAGTAAAGGGGGACGCCTACAATGAGCAGTTCTTC.

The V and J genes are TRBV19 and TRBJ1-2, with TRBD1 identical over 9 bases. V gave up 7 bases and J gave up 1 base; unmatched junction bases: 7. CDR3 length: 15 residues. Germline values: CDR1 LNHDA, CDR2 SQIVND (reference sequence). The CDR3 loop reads CASTSGTGINYGYTF. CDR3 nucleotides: TGTGCCAGTACCTCCGGGACAGGGATTAACTATGGCTACACCTTC. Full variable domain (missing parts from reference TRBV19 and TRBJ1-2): DGGITQSPKYLFRKEGQNVTLSCEQNLNHDAMYWYRQDPGQGLRLIYYSQIVNDFQKGDIAEGYSVSREKKESFPLTVTSAQKNPTAFYLCASTSGTGINYGYTFGSGTRLTVV.

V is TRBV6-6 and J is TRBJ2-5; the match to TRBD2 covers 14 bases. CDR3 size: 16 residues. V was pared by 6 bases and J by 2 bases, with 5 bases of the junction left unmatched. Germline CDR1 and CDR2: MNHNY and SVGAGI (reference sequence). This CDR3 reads CASSPGLAGGQETQYF. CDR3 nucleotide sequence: TGTGCCAGCAGCCCAGGACTAGCGGGGGGACAAGAGACCCAGTACTTC.

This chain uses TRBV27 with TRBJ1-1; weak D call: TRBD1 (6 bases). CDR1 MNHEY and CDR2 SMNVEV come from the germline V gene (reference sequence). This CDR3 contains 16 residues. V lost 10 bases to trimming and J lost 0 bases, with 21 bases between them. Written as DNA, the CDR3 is TGTGCCACAGCGGGGGGAGGACAGTTGATGAACACTGAAGCTTTCTTT. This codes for CATAGGGQLMNTEAFF.

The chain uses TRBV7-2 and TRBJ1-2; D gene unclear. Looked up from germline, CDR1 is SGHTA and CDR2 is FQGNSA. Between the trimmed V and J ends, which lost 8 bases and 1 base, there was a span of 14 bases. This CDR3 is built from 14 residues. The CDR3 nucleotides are TGTGCCAGCGGAGGAAGTGGGTATAACTATGGCTACACCTTC. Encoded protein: CASGGSGYNYGYTF.

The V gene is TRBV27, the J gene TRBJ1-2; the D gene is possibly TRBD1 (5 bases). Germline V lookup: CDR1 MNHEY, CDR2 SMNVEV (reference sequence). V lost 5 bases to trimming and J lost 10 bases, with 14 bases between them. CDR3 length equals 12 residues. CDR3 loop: CASSDSPRDYTF. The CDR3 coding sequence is TGTGCCAGCAGTGACAGCCCGAGAGACTACACCTTC.

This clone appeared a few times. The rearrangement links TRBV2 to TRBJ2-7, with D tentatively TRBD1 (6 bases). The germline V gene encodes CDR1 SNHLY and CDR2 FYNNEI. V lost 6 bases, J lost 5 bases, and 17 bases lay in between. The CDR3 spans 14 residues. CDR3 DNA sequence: TGTGCCAGCAGCCAGGACAGCAGTCTTAACGAGCAGTACTTC. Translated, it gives CASSQDSSLNEQYF.

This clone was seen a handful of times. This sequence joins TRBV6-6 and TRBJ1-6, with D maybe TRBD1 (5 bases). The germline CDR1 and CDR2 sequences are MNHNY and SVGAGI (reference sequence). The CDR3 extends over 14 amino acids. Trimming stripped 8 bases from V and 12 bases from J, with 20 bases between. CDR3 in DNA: TGTGCCAGCCGCCGGGCGTCAGGACAAGTACCCCTCCACTTT. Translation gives CASRRASGQVPLHF.

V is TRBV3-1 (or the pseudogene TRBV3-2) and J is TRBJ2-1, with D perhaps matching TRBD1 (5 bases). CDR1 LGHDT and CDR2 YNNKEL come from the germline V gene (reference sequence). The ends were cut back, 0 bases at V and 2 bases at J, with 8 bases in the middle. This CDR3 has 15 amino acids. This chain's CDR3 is CASSQDTGTYNEQFF. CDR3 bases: TGTGCCAGCAGCCAAGACACAGGCACCTACAATGAGCAGTTCTTC.